This T cell receptor (beta chain) originates from a study of long-term antiretroviral therapy in people with HIV. Study conclusions and caveats: Blood, drawn from 2004 to 2017, may reflect older ART regimens. Despite increasing after ART, diversity remained lower than that of transplant donor controls.

A note on this clone: The target antigen is unknown.

Investigators performed immunoSEQ version v3.0 at survey level. The repertoire was sequenced with immunoSEQ multiplex PCR; TCRdb's copy has only in-frame clones and lacks some. The sample has about 25,000 clones; 76% are singletons. CDR3 length: 13 residues. Trimming pared 5 bases from V and 4 bases from J, leaving 9 bases between. Per the germline V gene, CDR1 is MNHEY and CDR2 is SVGAGI. The rearrangement joins TRBV6-5 to TRBJ1-5; a possible D gene is TRBD1 (5 bases). The TCR sequence derives from a woman in her thirties or forties with HIV. Sequenced here: unsorted PBMCs, sampled 1.1 years before starting antiretroviral therapy. DNA of the CDR3: TGTGCCAGCAGTCGTCAGGGAAATCAGCCCCAGCATTTT. This translates into CASSRQGNQPQHF.